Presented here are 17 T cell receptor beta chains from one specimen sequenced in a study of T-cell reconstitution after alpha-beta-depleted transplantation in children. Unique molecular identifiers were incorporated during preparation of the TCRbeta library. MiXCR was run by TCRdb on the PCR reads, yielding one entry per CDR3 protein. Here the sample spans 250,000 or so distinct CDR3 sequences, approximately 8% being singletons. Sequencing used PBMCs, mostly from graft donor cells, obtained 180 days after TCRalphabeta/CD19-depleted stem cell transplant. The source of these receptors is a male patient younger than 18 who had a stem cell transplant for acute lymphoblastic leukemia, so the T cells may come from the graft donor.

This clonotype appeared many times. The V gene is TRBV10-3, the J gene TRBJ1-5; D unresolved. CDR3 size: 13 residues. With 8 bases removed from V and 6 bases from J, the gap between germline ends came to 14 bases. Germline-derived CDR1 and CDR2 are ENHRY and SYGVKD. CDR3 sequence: CAIGRGAGQPQHF. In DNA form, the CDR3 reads TGTGCCATCGGTCGGGGAGCGGGTCAGCCCCAGCATTTT.

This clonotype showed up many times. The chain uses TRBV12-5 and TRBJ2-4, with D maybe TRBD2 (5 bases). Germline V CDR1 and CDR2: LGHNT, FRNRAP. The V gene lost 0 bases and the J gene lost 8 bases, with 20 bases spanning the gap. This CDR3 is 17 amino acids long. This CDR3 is CASGLVTPIKGADIQYF. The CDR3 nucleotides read TGTGCTAGTGGTTTGGTCACCCCCATAAAGGGAGCGGACATTCAGTACTTC.

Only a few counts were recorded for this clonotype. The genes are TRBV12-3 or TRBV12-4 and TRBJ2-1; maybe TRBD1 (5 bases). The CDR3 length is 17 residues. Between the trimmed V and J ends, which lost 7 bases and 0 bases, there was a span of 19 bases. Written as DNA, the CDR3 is TGTGCCAGCACCCTGCCAGGGCCCCTGAGCTCCTACAATGAGCAGTTCTTC. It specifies CASTLPGPLSSYNEQFF.

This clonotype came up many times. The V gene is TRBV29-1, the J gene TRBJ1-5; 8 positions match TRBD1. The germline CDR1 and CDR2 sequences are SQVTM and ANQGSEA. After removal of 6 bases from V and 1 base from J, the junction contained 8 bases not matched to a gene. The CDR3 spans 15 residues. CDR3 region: CSVSGGLGSNQPQHF. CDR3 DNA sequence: TGCAGCGTCTCAGGGGGCCTAGGAAGCAATCAGCCCCAGCATTTT.

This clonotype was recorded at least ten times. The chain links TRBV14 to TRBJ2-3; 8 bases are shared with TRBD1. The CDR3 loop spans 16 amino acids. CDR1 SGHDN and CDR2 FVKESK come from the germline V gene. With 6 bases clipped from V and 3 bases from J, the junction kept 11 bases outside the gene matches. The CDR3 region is CASSDMWTGRTDTQYF. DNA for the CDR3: TGTGCCAGCAGTGACATGTGGACAGGGAGAACAGATACGCAGTATTTT.

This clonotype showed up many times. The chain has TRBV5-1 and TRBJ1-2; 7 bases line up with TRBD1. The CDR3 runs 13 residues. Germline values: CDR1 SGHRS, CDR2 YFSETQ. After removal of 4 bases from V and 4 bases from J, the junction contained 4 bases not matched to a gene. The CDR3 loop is CASSRQGGYGYTF. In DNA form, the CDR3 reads TGCGCCAGCAGCCGACAGGGCGGCTATGGCTACACCTTC.

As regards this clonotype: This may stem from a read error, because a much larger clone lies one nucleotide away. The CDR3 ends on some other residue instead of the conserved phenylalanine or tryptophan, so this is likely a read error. The DNA of the CDR3 is TGCAGCGTAACCGGGACGGCGGCCTACGAGCAGTACCTC. Translated, it gives CSVTGTAAYEQYL. J is TRBJ2-7 and V is TRBV29-1; D possibly uses TRBD1 or TRBD2 (5 bases each). The V gene lost 6 bases and the J gene lost 2 bases, with 14 bases spanning the gap. The CDR3 contains 13 residues. The germline gives CDR1 SQVTM, CDR2 ANQGSEA.

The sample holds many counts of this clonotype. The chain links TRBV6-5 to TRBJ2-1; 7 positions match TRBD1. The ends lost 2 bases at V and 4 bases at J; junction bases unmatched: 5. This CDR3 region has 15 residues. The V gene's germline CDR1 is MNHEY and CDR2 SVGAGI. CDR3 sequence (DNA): TGTGCCAGCAGTTACGCCGGGACAGCGTACAATGAGCAGTTCTTC. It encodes CASSYAGTAYNEQFF.

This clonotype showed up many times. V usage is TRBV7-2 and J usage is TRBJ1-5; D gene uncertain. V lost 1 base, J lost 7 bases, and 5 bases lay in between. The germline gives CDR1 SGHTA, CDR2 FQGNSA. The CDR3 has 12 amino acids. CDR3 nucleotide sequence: TGTGCCAGCAGCTTAGGAATGCAGCCCCAGCATTTT. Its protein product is CASSLGMQPQHF.

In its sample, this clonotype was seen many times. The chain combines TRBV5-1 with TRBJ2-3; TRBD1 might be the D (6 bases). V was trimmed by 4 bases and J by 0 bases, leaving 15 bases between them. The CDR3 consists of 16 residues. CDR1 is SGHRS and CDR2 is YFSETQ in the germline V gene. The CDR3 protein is CASSTGQYGSTDTQYF. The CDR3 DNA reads TGCGCCAGCAGCACCGGACAGTATGGAAGCACAGATACGCAGTATTTT.

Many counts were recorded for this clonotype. This CDR3 is CASSLEPVRNSPLHF. The CDR3 DNA reads as TGCGCCAGCAGCTTGGAACCCGTACGAAATTCACCCCTCCACTTT. The chain links TRBV5-1 to TRBJ1-6, with D unresolved. CDR3 length: 15 residues. Germline CDR1 is SGHRS and CDR2 is YFSETQ. Between the trimmed V and J ends, which lost 0 bases and 7 bases, there was a span of 11 bases.

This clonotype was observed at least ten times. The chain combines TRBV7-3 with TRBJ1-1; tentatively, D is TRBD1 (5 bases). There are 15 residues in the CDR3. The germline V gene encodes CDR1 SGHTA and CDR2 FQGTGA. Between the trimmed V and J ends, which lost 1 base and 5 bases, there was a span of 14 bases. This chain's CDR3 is CASSLMGQGRTEAFF. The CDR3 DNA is TGTGCCAGCAGCTTAATGGGGCAGGGTAGAACTGAAGCTTTCTTT.

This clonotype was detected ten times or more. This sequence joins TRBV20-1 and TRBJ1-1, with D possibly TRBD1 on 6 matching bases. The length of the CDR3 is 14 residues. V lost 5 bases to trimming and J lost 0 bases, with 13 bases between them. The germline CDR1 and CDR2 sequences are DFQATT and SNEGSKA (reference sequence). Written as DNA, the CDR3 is TGCAGTGCTGGAATGGGACACCTGAACACTGAAGCTTTCTTT. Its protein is CSAGMGHLNTEAFF.

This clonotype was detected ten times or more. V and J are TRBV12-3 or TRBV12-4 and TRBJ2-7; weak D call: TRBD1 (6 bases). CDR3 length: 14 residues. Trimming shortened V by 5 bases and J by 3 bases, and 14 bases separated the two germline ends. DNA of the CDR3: TGTGCCAGCAGTCCAGGGGTGGCCTACTACGAGCAGTACTTC. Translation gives CASSPGVAYYEQYF.

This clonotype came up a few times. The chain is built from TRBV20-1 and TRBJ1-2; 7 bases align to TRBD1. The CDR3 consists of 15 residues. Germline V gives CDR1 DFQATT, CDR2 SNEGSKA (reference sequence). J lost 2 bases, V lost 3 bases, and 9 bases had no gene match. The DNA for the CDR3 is TGCAGTGCTAGCCCTCTCTTCAGGGGGAACTATGGCTACACCTTC. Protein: CSASPLFRGNYGYTF.

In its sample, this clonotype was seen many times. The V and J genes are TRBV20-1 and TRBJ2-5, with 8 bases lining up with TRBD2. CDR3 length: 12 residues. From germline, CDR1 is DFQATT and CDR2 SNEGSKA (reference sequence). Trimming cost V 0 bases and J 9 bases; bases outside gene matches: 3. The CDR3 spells CSARDRGGAQYF. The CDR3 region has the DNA TGCAGTGCTAGAGATCGGGGGGGGGCCCAGTACTTC.

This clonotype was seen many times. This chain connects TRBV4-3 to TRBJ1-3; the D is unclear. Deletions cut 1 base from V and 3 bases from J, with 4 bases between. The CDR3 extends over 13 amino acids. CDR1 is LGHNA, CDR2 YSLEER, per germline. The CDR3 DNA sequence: TGCGCCAGCAGCCAAGTTTATGGAAACACCATATATTTT. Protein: CASSQVYGNTIYF.